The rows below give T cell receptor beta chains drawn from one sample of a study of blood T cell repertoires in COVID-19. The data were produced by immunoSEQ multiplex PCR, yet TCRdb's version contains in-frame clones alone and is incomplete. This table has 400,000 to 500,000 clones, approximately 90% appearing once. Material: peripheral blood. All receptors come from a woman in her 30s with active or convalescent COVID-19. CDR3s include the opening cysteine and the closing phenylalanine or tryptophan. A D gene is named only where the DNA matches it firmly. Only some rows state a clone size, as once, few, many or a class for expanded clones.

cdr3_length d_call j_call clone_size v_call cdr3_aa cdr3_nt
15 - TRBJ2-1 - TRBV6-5 CASSISLEPIGEQFF TGTGCCAGCAGTATCAGCCTAGAACCTATAGGTGAGCAGTTCTTC
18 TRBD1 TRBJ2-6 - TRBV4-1 CASRSPGQAFSGANVLTF TGCGCCAGCAGATCTCCGGGACAGGCTTTCTCTGGGGCCAACGTCCTGACTTTC
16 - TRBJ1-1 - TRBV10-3 CAISEAKTGIGTEAFF TGTGCCATCAGTGAGGCGAAAACAGGGATCGGAACTGAAGCTTTCTTT
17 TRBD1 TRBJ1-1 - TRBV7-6 CASSLQQGALVSTEAFF TGTGCCAGCAGCCTACAACAGGGGGCTCTAGTATCTACTGAAGCTTTCTTT
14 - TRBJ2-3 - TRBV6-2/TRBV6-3 CASSYSGDTDTQYF TGTGCCAGCAGTTACTCGGGAGACACAGATACGCAGTATTTT
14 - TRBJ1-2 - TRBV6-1 CASSEPVSNYGYTF TGTGCCAGCAGTGAACCGGTCTCAAACTATGGCTACACCTTC
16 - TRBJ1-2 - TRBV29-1 CSVGGQGPPGGAGYTF TGCAGCGTTGGGGGCCAGGGGCCACCGGGAGGAGCAGGCTACACCTTC
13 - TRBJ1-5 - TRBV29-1 CSVETEHNQPQHF TGCAGCGTTGAGACAGAACACAATCAGCCCCAGCATTTT
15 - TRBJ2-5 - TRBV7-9 CASSLTDTSQETQYF TGTGCCAGCAGCCTCACCGACACTAGTCAAGAGACCCAGTACTTC
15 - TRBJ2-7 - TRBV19 CASSIDRSGVYEQYF TGTGCCAGTAGTATAGATCGATCAGGGGTATACGAGCAGTACTTC
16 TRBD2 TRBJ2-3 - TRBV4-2 CASSQGASGGLDTQYF TGTGCCAGCAGCCAAGGGGCTAGCGGGGGCTTGGATACGCAGTATTTT
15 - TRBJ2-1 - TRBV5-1 CASSLVAESYNEQFF TGCGCCAGCAGCTTAGTAGCGGAGTCCTACAATGAGCAGTTCTTC
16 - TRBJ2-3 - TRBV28 CASSPSRASRTDTQYF TGTGCCAGCAGTCCGTCCAGGGCGAGTCGCACAGATACGCAGTATTTT
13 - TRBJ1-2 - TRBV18 CASSPPVGDGYTF TGTGCCAGCTCACCACCAGTGGGAGACGGCTACACCTTC
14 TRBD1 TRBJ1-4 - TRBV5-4 CASSNGQDLEKLFF TGTGCCAGCAGCAACGGACAGGACCTTGAAAAACTGTTTTTT
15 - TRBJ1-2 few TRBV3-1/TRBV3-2 CASSQAENRAFGYTF TGTGCCAGCAGCCAAGCGGAGAACAGGGCTTTTGGCTACACCTTC
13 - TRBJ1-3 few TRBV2 CASSGEGENTIYF TGTGCCAGCAGTGGGGAGGGCGAGAACACCATATATTTT
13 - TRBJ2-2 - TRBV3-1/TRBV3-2 CASSQDLPGELFF TGTGCCAGCAGCCAAGATCTCCCCGGGGAGCTGTTTTTT
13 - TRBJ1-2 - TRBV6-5 CASSFTDNYGYTF TGTGCCAGCAGTTTTACAGACAACTATGGCTACACCTTC
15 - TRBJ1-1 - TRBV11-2 CASSLGPLEGTEAFF TGTGCCAGCAGCTTAGGCCCTCTGGAGGGAACTGAAGCTTTCTTT
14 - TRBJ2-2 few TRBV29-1 CSAEGRGNTGELFF TGCAGCGCCGAGGGCAGGGGAAACACCGGGGAGCTGTTTTTT
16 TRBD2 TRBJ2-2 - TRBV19 CASSVGGRIGTGELFF TGTGCCAGTAGTGTAGGCGGGAGAATTGGCACCGGGGAGCTGTTTTTT
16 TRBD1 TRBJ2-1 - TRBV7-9 CASSPSPGQVYNEQFF TGTGCCAGCAGCCCCTCGCCAGGACAGGTTTACAATGAGCAGTTCTTC
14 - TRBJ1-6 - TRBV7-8 CASSWGQRNSPLHF TGTGCCAGCAGCTGGGGACAACGAAATTCACCCCTCCACTTT
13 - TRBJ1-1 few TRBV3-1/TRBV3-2 CASSQALDTEAFF TGTGCCAGCAGCCAAGCCCTAGACACTGAAGCTTTCTTT
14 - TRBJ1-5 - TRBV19 CASSRTGLNQPQHF TGTGCCAGTAGTCGCACAGGGTTAAATCAGCCCCAGCATTTT
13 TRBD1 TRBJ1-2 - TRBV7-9 CASSLRGQTAYTF TGTGCCAGCAGCTTGAGGGGACAGACCGCATACACCTTC
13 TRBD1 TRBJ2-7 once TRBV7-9 CASSHGTAGEQYF TGTGCCAGCAGCCACGGGACAGCAGGAGAGCAGTACTTC
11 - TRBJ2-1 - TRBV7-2 CASSRRVEQFF TGTGCCAGCAGCCGGCGGGTTGAGCAGTTCTTC
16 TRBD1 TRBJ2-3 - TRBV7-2 CASSSTLDRVPDTQYF TGTGCCAGCAGCTCGACGTTGGACAGGGTCCCAGATACGCAGTATTTT
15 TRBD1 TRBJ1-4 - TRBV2 CASREDRTNEEKLFF TGTGCCAGCAGGGAGGACAGGACCAACGAGGAAAAACTGTTTTTT
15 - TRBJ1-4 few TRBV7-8 CASSLVRSTNEKLFF TGTGCCAGCAGCTTAGTGAGGTCAACTAATGAAAAACTGTTTTTT
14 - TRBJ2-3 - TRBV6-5 CASGQGGGTDTQYF TGTGCCAGCGGTCAGGGTGGGGGCACAGATACGCAGTATTTT
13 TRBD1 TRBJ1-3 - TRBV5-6 CASSDRAGNTIYF TGTGCCAGCTCGGACAGGGCTGGAAACACCATATATTTT
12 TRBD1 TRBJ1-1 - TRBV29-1 CSGRTGDTEAFF TGCAGCGGTAGGACAGGGGACACTGAAGCTTTCTTT